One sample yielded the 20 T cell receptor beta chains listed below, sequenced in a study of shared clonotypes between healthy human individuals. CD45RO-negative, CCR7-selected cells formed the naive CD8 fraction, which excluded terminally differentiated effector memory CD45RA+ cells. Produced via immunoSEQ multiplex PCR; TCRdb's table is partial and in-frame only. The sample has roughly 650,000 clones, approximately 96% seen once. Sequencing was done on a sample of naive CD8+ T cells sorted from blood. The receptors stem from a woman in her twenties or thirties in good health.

The CDR3 DNA reads TGCGCCAGCAGCCAGGAGACAGGGTATAATTCACCCCTCCACTTT. As protein: CASSQETGYNSPLHF. The rearrangement joins TRBV4-1 to TRBJ1-6; TRBD1 agrees at 7 bases. Germline CDR1 is MGHRA and CDR2 is YSYEKL. The V segment lost 3 bases and the J segment 4 bases; nucleotides outside the gene matches: 3. This CDR3 contains 15 residues.

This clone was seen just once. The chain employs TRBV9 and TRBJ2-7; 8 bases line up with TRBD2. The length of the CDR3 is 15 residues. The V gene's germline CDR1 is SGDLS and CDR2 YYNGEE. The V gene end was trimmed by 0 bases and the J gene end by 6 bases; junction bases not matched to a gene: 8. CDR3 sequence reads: CASSVELAGVSEQYF. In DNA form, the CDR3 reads TGTGCCAGCAGCGTAGAGCTAGCGGGCGTCTCCGAGCAGTACTTC.

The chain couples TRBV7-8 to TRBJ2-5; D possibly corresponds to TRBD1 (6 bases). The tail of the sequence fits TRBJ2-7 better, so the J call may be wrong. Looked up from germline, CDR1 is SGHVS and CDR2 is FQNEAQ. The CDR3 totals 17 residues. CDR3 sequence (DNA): TGTGCCAGCAGCTTAGCCAGGGCCAGGGGCGCTACCTACGAGCAGTACTTC. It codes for CASSLARARGATYEQYF.

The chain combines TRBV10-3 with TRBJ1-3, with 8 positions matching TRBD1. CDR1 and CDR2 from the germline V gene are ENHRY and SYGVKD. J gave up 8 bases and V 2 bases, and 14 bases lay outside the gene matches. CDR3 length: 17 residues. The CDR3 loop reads CAISEDFGQGVRHTIYF. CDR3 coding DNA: TGTGCCATCAGTGAGGATTTCGGACAGGGTGTAAGGCACACCATATATTTT.

This CDR3 reads CASDGLAETYNEQFF. Here the CDR3 DNA reads TGTGCCAGCGATGGACTAGCCGAGACCTACAATGAGCAGTTCTTC. J is TRBJ2-1 and V is TRBV28, with 8 bases identical to TRBD2. The CDR3 covers 15 residues. The V segment lost 8 bases and the J segment 2 bases; nucleotides outside the gene matches: 8. CDR1 is MDHEN and CDR2 is SYDVKM in the germline V gene.

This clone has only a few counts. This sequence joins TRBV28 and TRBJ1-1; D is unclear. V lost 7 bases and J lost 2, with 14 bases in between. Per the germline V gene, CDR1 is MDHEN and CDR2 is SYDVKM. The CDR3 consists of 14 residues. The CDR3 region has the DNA TGTGCCAGCAAGCTAGAGGTCGGAAACACTGAAGCTTTCTTT. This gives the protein CASKLEVGNTEAFF.

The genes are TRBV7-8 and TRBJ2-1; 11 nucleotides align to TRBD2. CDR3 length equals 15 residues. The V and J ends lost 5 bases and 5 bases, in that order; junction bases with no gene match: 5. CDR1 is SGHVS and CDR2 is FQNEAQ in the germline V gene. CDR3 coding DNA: TGTGCCAGCAGCATCACTAGCGGGAGTAACAATGAGCAGTTCTTC. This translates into CASSITSGSNNEQFF.

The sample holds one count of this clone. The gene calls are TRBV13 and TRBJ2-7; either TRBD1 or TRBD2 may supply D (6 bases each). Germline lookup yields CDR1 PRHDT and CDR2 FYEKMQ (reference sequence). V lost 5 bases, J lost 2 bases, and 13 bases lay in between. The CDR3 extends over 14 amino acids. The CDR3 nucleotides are TGTGCCAGCAGCACGGGGGACAAACCCTACGAGCAGTACTTC. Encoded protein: CASSTGDKPYEQYF.

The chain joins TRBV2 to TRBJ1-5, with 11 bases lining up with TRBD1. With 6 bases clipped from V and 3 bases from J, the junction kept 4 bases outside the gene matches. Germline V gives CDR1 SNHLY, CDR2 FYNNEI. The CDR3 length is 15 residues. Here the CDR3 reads CASRRTGGPNQPQHF. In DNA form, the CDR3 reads TGTGCCAGCAGACGGACAGGGGGCCCCAATCAGCCCCAGCATTTT.

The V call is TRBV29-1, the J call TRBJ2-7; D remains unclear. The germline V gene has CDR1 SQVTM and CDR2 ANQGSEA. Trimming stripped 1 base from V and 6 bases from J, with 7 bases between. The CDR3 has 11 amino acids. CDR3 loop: CSVEGQAEQYF. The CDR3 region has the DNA TGCAGCGTTGAAGGGCAGGCCGAGCAGTACTTC.

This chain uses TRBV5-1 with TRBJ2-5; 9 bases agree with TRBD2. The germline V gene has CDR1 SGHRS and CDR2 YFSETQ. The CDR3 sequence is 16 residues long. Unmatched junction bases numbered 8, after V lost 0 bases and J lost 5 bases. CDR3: CASSLAGLAARETQYF. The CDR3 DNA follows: TGCGCCAGCAGCTTGGCGGGACTAGCTGCCCGGGAGACCCAGTACTTC. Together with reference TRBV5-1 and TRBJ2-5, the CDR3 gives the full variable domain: KAGVTQTPRYLIKTRGQQVTLSCSPISGHRSVSWYQQTPGQGLQFLFEYFSETQRNKGNFPGRFSGRQFSNSRSEMNVSTLELGDSALYLCASSLAGLAARETQYFGPGTRLLVL.

The CDR3 loop is CASNQGEGEQYF. The CDR3 DNA is TGCGCCAGCAACCAGGGAGAAGGCGAGCAGTACTTC. J is TRBJ2-7 and V is TRBV10-2; possibly TRBD1 or TRBD2 for D (5 bases each). Trimming removed 7 bases at V and 6 bases at J, with 13 bases between. Germline assignment: CDR1 WSHSY and CDR2 SAAADI. The CDR3 has 12 amino acids.

CDR3 loop: CASSTGTVYGYTF. The CDR3 nucleotides read TGTGCCAGCAGTACCGGGACAGTCTATGGCTACACCTTC. The rearrangement links TRBV28 to TRBJ1-2, with 7 nucleotides matching TRBD1. With V trimmed by 5 bases and J by 4 bases, 4 bases remained unmatched. CDR3 length equals 13 residues. The V gene's germline CDR1 is MDHEN and CDR2 SYDVKM.

The CDR3 sequence is CASSLEERGNSYEQYF. The CDR3 coding sequence is TGTGCCAGCAGCTTGGAGGAACGGGGAAACTCCTACGAGCAGTACTTC. The V and J genes are TRBV7-8 and TRBJ2-7, with D possibly TRBD2 on 5 matching bases. CDR3 length equals 16 residues. Germline V CDR1 and CDR2: SGHVS, FQNEAQ. Deletions cut 3 bases from V and 0 bases from J, with 15 bases between.

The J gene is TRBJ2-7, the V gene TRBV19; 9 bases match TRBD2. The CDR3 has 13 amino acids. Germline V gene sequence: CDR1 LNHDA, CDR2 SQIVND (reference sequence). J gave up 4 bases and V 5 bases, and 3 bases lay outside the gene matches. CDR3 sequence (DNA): TGTGCCAGTAGTGCGACTAGCGGATACGAGCAGTACTTC. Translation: CASSATSGYEQYF.

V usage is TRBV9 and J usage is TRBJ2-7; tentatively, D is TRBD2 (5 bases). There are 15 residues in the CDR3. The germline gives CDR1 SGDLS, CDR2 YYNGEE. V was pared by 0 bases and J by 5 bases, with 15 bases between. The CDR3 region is CASSVGGLTLDEQYF. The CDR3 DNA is TGTGCCAGCAGCGTAGGCGGGTTAACTTTGGACGAGCAGTACTTC.

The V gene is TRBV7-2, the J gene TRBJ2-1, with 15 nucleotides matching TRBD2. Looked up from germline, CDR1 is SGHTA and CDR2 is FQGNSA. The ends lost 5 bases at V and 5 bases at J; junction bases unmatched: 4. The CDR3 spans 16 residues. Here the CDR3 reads CASSRTSGRGDNEQFF. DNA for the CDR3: TGTGCCAGCAGCCGGACTAGCGGGAGGGGGGACAATGAGCAGTTCTTC.

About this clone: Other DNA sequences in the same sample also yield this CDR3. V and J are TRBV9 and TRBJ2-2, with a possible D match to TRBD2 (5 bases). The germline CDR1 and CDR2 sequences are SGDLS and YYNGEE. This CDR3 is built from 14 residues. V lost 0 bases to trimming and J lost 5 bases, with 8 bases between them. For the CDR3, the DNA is TGTGCCAGCAGCGTAGCTGGAGGTACCGGGGAGCTGTTTTTT. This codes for CASSVAGGTGELFF.

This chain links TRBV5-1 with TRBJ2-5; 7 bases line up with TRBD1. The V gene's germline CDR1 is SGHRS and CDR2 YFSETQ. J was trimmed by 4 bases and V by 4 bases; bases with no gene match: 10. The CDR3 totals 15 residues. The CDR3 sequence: CASSPEGGIGETQYF. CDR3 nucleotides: TGCGCCAGCAGCCCCGAAGGGGGCATCGGAGAGACCCAGTACTTC.

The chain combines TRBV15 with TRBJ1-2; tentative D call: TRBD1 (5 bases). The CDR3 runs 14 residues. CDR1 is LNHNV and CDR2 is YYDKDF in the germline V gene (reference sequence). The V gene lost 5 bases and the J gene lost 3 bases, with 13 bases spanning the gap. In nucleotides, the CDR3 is TGTGCCACCAGCGCGAGAAACAGGTACTATGGCTACACCTTC. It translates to CATSARNRYYGYTF.